The T cell receptor beta chain described here comes from a study of T-cell memory formation after mild COVID-19. TCRdb used MiXCR to reprocess the 5' RACE reads, holding one entry per CDR3 protein. The sample carries hundreds of thousands of distinct CDR3 sequences, roughly 15% recorded once. The specimen sequenced was PBMCs or a T cell subset sorted from them (not recorded which). The TCR originated in a man aged 18 to 35 who had mild COVID-19 (a few samples of this study predate the infection). Cell type and time point are not known.

CDR3 sequence: CASSLTLGMRETQYF. The CDR3 DNA is TGTGCCAGCAGCTTAACTCTGGGAATGCGAGAGACCCAGTACTTC. This sequence joins TRBV7-3 and TRBJ2-5; D is ambiguous. The V end was cut by 0 bases, the J end by 4 bases, with 12 bases between. Germline loops: CDR1 SGHTA, CDR2 FQGTGA. The CDR3 is 15 amino acids.